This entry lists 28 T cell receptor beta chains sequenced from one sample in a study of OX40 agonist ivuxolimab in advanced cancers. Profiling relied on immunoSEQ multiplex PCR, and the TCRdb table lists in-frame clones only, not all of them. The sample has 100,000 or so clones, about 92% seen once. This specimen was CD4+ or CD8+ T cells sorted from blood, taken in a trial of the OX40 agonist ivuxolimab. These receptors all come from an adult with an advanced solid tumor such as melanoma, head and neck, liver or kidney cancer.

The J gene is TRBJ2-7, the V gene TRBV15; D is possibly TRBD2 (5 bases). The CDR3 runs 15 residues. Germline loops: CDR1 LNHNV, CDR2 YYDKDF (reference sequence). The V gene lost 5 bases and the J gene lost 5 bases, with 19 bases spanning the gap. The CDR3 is CATSPRRGTSNEQYF. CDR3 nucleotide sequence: TGTGCCACCAGCCCCCGTCGGGGTACGTCTAACGAGCAGTACTTC.

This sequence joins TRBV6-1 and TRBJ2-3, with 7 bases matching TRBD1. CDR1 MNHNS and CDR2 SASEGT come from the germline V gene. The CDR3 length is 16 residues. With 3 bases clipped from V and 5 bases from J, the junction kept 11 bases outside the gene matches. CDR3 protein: CASSERGRGNVDTQYF. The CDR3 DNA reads TGTGCCAGCAGTGAGCGCGGCAGGGGGAATGTAGATACGCAGTATTTT.

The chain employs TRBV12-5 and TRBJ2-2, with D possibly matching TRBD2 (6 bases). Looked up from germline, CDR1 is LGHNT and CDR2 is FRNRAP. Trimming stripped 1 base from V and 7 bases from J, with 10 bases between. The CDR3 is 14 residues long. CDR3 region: CASGLGLGDGELFF. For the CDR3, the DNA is TGTGCTAGTGGTTTGGGACTAGGGGACGGGGAGCTGTTTTTT.

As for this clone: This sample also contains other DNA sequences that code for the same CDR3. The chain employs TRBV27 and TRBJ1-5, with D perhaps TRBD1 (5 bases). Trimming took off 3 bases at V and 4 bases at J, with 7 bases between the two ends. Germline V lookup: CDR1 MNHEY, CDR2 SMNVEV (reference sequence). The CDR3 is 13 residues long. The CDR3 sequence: CASSLGRNQPQHF. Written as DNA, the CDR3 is TGTGCCAGCAGTTTGGGACGGAATCAGCCCCAGCATTTT.

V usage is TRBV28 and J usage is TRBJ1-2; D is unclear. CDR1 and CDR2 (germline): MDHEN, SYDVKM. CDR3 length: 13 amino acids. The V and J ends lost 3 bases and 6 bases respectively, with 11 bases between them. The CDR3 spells CASSFPRVHGYTF. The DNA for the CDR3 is TGTGCCAGCAGTTTCCCCAGAGTCCATGGCTACACCTTC.

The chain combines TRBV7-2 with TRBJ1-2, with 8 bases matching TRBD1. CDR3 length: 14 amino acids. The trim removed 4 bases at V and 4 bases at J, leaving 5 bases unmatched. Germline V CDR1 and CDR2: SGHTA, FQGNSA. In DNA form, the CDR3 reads TGTGCCAGCAGCTCCGACAGGGGCACCTATGGCTACACCTTC. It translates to CASSSDRGTYGYTF.

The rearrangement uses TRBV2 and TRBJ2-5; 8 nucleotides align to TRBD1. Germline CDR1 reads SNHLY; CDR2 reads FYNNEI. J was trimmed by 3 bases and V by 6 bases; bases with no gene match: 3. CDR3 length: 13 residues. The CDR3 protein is CASRTTGEETQYF. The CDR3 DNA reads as TGTGCCAGCAGAACGACAGGGGAAGAGACCCAGTACTTC.

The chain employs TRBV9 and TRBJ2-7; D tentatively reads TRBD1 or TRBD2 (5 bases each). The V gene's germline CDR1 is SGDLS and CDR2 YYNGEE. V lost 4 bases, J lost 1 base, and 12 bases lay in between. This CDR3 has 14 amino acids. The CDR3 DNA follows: TGTGCCAGCAGCCCCTCCGGGGCGTCCTACGAGCAGTACTTC. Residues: CASSPSGASYEQYF.

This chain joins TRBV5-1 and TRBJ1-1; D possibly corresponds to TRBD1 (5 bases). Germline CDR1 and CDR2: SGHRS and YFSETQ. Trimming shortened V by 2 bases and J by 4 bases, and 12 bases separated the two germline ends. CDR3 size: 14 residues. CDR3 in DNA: TGCGCCAGCAGCTTCGGTTGGGGGAGCACTGAAGCTTTCTTT. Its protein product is CASSFGWGSTEAFF. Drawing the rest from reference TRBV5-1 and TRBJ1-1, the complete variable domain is KAGVTQTPRYLIKTRGQQVTLSCSPISGHRSVSWYQQTPGQGLQFLFEYFSETQRNKGNFPGRFSGRQFSNSRSEMNVSTLELGDSALYLCASSFGWGSTEAFFGQGTRLTVV.

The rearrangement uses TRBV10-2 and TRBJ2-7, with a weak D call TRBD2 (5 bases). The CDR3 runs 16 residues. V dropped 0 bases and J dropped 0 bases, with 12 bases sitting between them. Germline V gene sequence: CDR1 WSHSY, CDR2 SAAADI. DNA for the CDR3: TGCGCCAGCAGTGAGTCGAGGGCAGCTTACTCCTACGAGCAGTACTTC. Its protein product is CASSESRAAYSYEQYF.

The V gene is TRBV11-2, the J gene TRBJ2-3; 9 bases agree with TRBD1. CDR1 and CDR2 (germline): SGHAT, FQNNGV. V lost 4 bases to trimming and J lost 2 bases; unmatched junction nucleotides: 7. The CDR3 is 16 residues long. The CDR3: CASSSSGQGFTDTQYF. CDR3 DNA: TGTGCCAGCAGCTCATCGGGACAGGGTTTCACAGATACGCAGTATTTT.

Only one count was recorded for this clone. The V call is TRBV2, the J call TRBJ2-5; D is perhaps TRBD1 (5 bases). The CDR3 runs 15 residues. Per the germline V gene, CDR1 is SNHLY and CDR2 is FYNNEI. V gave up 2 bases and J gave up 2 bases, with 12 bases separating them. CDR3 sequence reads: CASSEWLGQQETQYF. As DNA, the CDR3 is TGTGCCAGCAGTGAATGGTTGGGGCAGCAAGAGACCCAGTACTTC.

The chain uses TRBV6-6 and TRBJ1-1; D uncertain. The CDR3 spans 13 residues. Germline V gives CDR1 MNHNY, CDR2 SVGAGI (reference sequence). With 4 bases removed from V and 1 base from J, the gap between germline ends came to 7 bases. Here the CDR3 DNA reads TGTGCCAGCAGTTCCAGAGGGAACACTGAAGCTTTCTTT. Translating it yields CASSSRGNTEAFF.

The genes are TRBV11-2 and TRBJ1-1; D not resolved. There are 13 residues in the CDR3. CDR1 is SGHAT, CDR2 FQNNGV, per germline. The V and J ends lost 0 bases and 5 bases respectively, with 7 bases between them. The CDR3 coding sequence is TGTGCCAGCAGCTTAGAATTGAGTACTGAAGCTTTCTTT. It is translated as CASSLELSTEAFF. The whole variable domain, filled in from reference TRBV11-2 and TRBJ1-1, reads EAGVAQSPRYKIIEKRQSVAFWCNPISGHATLYWYQQILGQGPKLLIQFQNNGVVDDSQLPKDRFSAERLKGVDSTLKIQPAKLEDSAVYLCASSLELSTEAFFGQGTRLTVV.

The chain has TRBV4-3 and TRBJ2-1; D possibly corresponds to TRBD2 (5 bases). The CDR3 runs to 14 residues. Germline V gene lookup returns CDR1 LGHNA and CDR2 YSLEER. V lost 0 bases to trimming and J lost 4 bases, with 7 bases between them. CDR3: CASSQETGYNEQFF. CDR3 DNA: TGCGCCAGCAGCCAAGAAACGGGATACAATGAGCAGTTCTTC.

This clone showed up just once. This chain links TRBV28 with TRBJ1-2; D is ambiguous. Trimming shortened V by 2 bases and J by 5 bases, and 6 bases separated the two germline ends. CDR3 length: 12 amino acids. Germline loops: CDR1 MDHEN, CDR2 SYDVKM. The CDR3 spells CASSLEWYGYTF. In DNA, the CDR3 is TGTGCCAGCAGTTTAGAGTGGTATGGCTACACCTTC.

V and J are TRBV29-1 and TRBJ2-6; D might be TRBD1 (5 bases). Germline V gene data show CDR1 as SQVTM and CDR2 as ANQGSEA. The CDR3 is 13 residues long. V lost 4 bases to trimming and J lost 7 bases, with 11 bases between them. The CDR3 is CSVGQGDANVLTF. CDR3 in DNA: TGCAGCGTTGGGCAGGGTGATGCCAACGTCCTGACTTTC. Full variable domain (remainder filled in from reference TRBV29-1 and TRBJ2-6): SAVISQKPSRDICQRGTSLTIQCQVDSQVTMMFWYRQQPGQSLTLIATANQGSEATYESGFVIDKFPISRPNLTFSTLTVSNMSPEDSSIYLCSVGQGDANVLTFGAGSRLTVL.

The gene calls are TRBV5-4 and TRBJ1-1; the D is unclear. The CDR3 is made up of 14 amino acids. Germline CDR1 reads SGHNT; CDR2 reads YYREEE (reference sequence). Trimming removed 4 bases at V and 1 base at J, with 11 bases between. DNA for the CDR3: TGTGCCAGCAGCCTTACCAGAACGAACACTGAAGCTTTCTTT. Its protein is CASSLTRTNTEAFF.

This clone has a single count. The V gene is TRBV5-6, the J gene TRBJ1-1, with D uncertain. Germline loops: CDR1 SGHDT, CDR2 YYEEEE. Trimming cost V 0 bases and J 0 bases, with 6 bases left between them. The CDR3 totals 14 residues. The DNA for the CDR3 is TGTGCCAGCAGCTTGGGACACCTGAACACTGAAGCTTTCTTT. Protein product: CASSLGHLNTEAFF.

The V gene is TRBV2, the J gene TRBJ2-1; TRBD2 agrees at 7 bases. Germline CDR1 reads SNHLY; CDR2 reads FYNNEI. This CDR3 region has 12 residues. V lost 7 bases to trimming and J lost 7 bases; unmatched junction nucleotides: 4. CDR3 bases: TGTGCCAGCACCCAGGGAGGGAATGAGCAGTTCTTC. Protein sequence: CASTQGGNEQFF.

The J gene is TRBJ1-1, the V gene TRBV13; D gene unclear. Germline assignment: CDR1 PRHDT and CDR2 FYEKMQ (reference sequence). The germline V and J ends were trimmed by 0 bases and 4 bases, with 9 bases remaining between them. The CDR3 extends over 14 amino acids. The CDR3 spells CASSLGIEGTEAFF. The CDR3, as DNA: TGTGCCAGCAGCTTAGGGATTGAAGGCACTGAAGCTTTCTTT.

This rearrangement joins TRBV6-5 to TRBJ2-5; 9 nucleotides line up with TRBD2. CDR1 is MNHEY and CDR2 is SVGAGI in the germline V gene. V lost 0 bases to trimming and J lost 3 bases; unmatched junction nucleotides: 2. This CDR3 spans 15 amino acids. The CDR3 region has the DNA TGTGCCAGCAGTTACTCGGTAGCGGGAGAAGAGACCCAGTACTTC. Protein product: CASSYSVAGEETQYF.

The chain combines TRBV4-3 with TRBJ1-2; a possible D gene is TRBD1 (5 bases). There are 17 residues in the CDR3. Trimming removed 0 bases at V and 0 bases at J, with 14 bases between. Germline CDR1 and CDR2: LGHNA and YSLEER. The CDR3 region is CASSQDLGRIANYGYTF. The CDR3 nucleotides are TGCGCCAGCAGCCAAGATCTGGGACGTATAGCTAACTATGGCTACACCTTC.

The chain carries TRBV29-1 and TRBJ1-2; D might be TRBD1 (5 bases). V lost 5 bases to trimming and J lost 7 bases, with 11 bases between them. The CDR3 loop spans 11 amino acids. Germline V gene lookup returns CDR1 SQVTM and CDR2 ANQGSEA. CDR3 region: CSVPGGSGYTF. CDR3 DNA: TGCAGCGTTCCCGGGGGGAGTGGCTACACCTTC.

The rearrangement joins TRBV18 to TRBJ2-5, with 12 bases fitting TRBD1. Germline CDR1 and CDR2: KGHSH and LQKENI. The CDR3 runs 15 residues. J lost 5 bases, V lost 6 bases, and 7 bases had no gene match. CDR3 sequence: CASSPGTGGAETQYF. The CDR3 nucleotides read TGTGCCAGCTCGCCCGGGACAGGGGGCGCGGAGACCCAGTACTTC.

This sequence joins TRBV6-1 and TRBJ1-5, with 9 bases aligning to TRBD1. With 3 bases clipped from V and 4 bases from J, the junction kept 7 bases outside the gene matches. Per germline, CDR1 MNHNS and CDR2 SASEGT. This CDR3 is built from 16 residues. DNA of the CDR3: TGTGCCAGCAGTGAGGGGGACAGGGATTTTAATCAGCCCCAGCATTTT. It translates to CASSEGDRDFNQPQHF.

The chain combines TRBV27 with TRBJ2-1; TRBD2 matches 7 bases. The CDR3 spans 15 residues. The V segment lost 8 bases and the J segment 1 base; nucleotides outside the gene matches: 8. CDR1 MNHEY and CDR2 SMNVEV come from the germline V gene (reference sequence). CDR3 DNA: TGTGCCAGCGGCCTTAGCGGGCCTTCCTACAATGAGCAGTTCTTC. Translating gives CASGLSGPSYNEQFF.

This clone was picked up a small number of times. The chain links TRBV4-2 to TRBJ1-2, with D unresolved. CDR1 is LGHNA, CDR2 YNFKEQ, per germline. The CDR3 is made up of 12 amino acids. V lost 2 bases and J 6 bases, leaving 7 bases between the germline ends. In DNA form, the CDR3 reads TGTGCCAGCAGCCAACTGACTGATGGCTACACCTTC. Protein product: CASSQLTDGYTF.